The T cell receptor beta chain described here comes from a study of blood T cell repertoires in COVID-19. Study details: Whether acute or convalescent, the COVID-19 samples came from the United States, Italy and Spain.

Clones were read by immunoSEQ multiplex PCR, and TCRdb kept only the in-frame ones, dropping some. The table records roughly 190,000 clones, roughly 90% of them present only once. This CDR3 spans 12 amino acids. V lost 4 bases and J lost 12, with 14 bases in between. In germline, CDR1 is SGHDT, CDR2 YYEEEE. Sequenced input: peripheral blood. The origin of this receptor is a woman in her fifties or sixties with COVID-19, enrolled during active disease. The chain is built from TRBV5-6 and TRBJ2-1; D might be TRBD2 (5 bases). The CDR3 loop reads CASSKRAAWQFF. Written as DNA, the CDR3 is TGTGCCAGCAGCAAGAGGGCCGCTTGGCAGTTCTTC.